One sample yielded the 12 T cell receptor beta chains listed below, sequenced in a study of T-cell memory formation after mild COVID-19. TCRdb reanalysed the 5' RACE reads using MiXCR and keeps one entry per CDR3 protein. The sample gives tens of thousands of distinct CDR3 sequences, approximately 7.6% of which show up once; roughly 1.4% is in the top ten. The source material was PBMCs or a T cell subset sorted from them (not recorded which). Receptors were obtained from a young man who had mild COVID-19 (a few samples of this study predate the infection). Cell type and time point are not known.

The rearrangement joins TRBV6-2 or TRBV6-3 to TRBJ1-5, with TRBD1 identical over 7 bases. CDR3 size: 15 residues. The germline V gene has CDR1 MNHEY and CDR2 SVGEGT. V lost 7 bases to trimming and J lost 4 bases; unmatched junction nucleotides: 10. The CDR3 reads CASTVGQPTNQPQHF. In DNA form, the CDR3 reads TGTGCCAGCACCGTGGGACAGCCCACGAATCAGCCCCAGCATTTT.

V is TRBV28 and J is TRBJ2-5; D gene unclear. Per the germline V gene, CDR1 is MDHEN and CDR2 is SYDVKM. This CDR3 has 12 amino acids. Trimming stripped 3 bases from V and 5 bases from J, with 7 bases between. The CDR3 loop is CASSLIRETQYF. The CDR3 DNA follows: TGTGCCAGCAGTTTGATAAGGGAGACCCAGTACTTC.

The chain couples TRBV2 to TRBJ1-4; a weak D match, TRBD1 (5 bases). Germline CDR1 is SNHLY and CDR2 is FYNNEI. The CDR3 totals 13 residues. Trimming took off 6 bases at V and 4 bases at J, with 9 bases between the two ends. CDR3 nucleotide sequence: TGTGCCAGCAGGGACAAAAATAATGAAAAACTGTTTTTT. It codes for CASRDKNNEKLFF.

In this sample, this clonotype turned up a few times. This chain uses TRBV20-1 with TRBJ2-5, with 7 bases aligning to TRBD2. V shed 4 bases, J shed 1 base, and the junction held 9 bases outside the gene matches. Germline V gives CDR1 DFQATT, CDR2 SNEGSKA (reference sequence). This CDR3 comprises 15 residues. This CDR3 is CSAIQRGTPQETQYF. DNA of the CDR3: TGCAGTGCTATTCAGCGGGGTACCCCCCAAGAGACCCAGTACTTC.

This clonotype was detected a few times. The chain joins TRBV4-2 to TRBJ1-2; TRBD1 might be the D (5 bases). Germline CDR1 reads LGHNA; CDR2 reads YNFKEQ. The CDR3 sequence is 14 residues long. V lost 1 base, J lost 4 bases, and 10 bases lay in between. The CDR3: CASSQGSDSYGYTF. The CDR3 nucleotides read TGTGCCAGCAGCCAAGGGTCCGACAGCTATGGCTACACCTTC.

This clonotype was detected ten times or more. V and J are TRBV28 and TRBJ2-5; 8 bases are a match to TRBD1. CDR1 MDHEN and CDR2 SYDVKM come from the germline V gene. J gave up 3 bases and V 7 bases, and 13 bases lay outside the gene matches. The CDR3 consists of 16 residues. The CDR3 loop reads CASTNPPGTGEETQYF. In DNA, the CDR3 is TGTGCCAGCACCAACCCACCCGGGACAGGAGAAGAGACCCAGTACTTC. Based on the CDR3 plus reference TRBV28 and TRBJ2-5, the full variable domain is DVKVTQSSRYLVKRTGEKVFLECVQDMDHENMFWYRQDPGLGLRLIYFSYDVKMKEKGDIPEGYSVSREKKERFSLILESASTNQTSMYLCASTNPPGTGEETQYFGPGTRLLVL.

This clonotype has a handful of counts. This sequence joins TRBV21-1 and TRBJ2-2; the D call in the table, TRBD1, was not verified against the DNA. TRBV21-1 is given as a pseudogene. The CDR3 consists of 13 residues. The CDR3 bases are TGTGCCAGCAGGAACTGCTGTCCCGGGGAGCTGTTTTTT. Residues: CASRNCCPGELFF.

This clonotype has a count of ten or more. This sequence joins TRBV7-9 and TRBJ2-2; D is possibly TRBD1 (5 bases). The CDR3 runs 13 residues. V lost 5 bases and J 6 bases, leaving 10 bases between the germline ends. CDR1 SEHNR and CDR2 FQNEAQ come from the germline V gene (reference sequence). The CDR3 loop is CASSPQGPGELFF. The CDR3 bases are TGTGCCAGCAGCCCGCAGGGTCCCGGGGAGCTGTTTTTT.

The table lists this clonotype with many counts. The rearrangement uses TRBV5-1 and TRBJ2-7, with D possibly being TRBD2 (5 bases). Germline CDR1 and CDR2: SGHRS and YFSETQ. The length of the CDR3 is 16 residues. V was pared by 0 bases and J by 1 base, with 14 bases between. The CDR3 nucleotides read TGCGCCAGCAGCTTGGGCAGCCGGGATGGTTCCTACGAGCAGTACGTC. Protein: CASSLGSRDGSYEQYV.

This clonotype was seen more than once but under ten times. The rearrangement links TRBV11-2 to TRBJ2-7; 10 bases map to TRBD2. V shed 8 bases, J shed 7 bases, and the junction held 8 bases outside the gene matches. CDR3 length: 13 residues. Germline CDR1 reads SGHAT; CDR2 reads FQNNGV. CDR3 DNA: TGTGCCAGCGGTTCGGGACTAGCGTTAGAGCAGTACGTC. Its translation is CASGSGLALEQYV.

J is TRBJ2-4 and V is TRBV9; 7 bases fit TRBD2. This CDR3 has 17 amino acids. CDR1 and CDR2 from the germline V gene are SGDLS and YYNGEE. Trimming cost V 0 bases and J 3 bases; bases outside gene matches: 9. This CDR3 reads CASSVARSGEGKNIQYF. Written as DNA, the CDR3 is TGTGCCAGCAGCGTAGCTCGAAGCGGGGAGGGCAAAAACATTCAGTACTTC. Variable domain in full (rest from reference TRBV9 and TRBJ2-4): DSGVTQTPKHLITATGQRVTLRCSPRSGDLSVYWYQQSLDQGLQFLIQYYNGEERAKGNILERFSAQQFPDLHSELNLSSLELGDSALYFCASSVARSGEGKNIQYFGAGTRLSVL.

The sample holds a few counts of this clonotype. The rearrangement links TRBV4-1 to TRBJ1-5, with TRBD1 as a possible D gene (5 bases). The CDR3 contains 18 residues. Trimming removed 4 bases from V and 0 bases from J, with 19 bases in between. Germline CDR1 MGHRA, CDR2 YSYEKL. Here the CDR3 reads CASSLVAIGDYSNQPQHF. CDR3 in DNA: TGCGCCAGCAGCCTCGTCGCTATAGGGGATTATAGCAATCAGCCCCAGCATTTT.